The 29 T cell receptor beta chains below were found in one sample sequenced in a study of cytotoxic CD8 clonotypes in ibrutinib-treated CLL. Here immunoSEQ multiplex PCR was the method, and the copy in TCRdb shows in-frame clones only, minus some. The table has over 120,000 clones, 76% seen once; the top ten hold 5.1%. The material was PBMCs, obtained after 24 months of ibrutinib treatment. Receptor source: a human donor with chronic lymphocytic leukemia.

The V call is TRBV5-1, the J call TRBJ1-3, with a tentative D call TRBD1 (6 bases). From germline, CDR1 is SGHRS and CDR2 YFSETQ. V gave up 4 bases and J gave up 4 bases, with 12 bases separating them. CDR3 length: 14 residues. The CDR3 nucleotides are TGCGCCAGCAGCCAGGGACACGGGGGAAACACCATATATTTT. As protein: CASSQGHGGNTIYF.

This clone was seen a few times. The chain uses TRBV9 and TRBJ1-2, with D maybe TRBD1 (5 bases). Per the germline V gene, CDR1 is SGDLS and CDR2 is YYNGEE. Trimming left V 3 bases short and J 6 bases short, with 12 bases between. This CDR3 contains 13 residues. Written as DNA, the CDR3 is TGTGCCAGCAGCGCCCAGGGCCGCCATGGCTACACCTTC. Translating it yields CASSAQGRHGYTF.

The CDR3, as DNA: TGCGCCAGCAGCTTGGAAGCGACCAGGGATACGCAGTATTTT. Translation gives CASSLEATRDTQYF. The chain links TRBV5-1 to TRBJ2-3; D is ambiguous. V was pared by 0 bases and J by 6 bases, with 11 bases between. CDR1 and CDR2 (germline): SGHRS, YFSETQ. CDR3 length equals 14 residues. The full variable domain, its missing parts supplied by reference TRBV5-1 and TRBJ2-3, is KAGVTQTPRYLIKTRGQQVTLSCSPISGHRSVSWYQQTPGQGLQFLFEYFSETQRNKGNFPGRFSGRQFSNSRSEMNVSTLELGDSALYLCASSLEATRDTQYFGPGTRLTVL.

The CDR3 coding sequence is TGTGCCAGCAGTTACGATAGCAATCAGCCCCAGCATTTT. Protein product: CASSYDSNQPQHF. The chain combines TRBV6-6 with TRBJ1-5; D remains unclear. Germline values: CDR1 MNHNY, CDR2 SVGAGI (reference sequence). This CDR3 contains 13 residues. The V gene lost 2 bases and the J gene lost 0 bases, with 2 bases spanning the gap.

This chain connects TRBV7-9 to TRBJ2-5; 10 bases fit TRBD2. The CDR3 covers 15 residues. J lost 3 bases, V lost 3 bases, and 4 bases had no gene match. Germline assignment: CDR1 SEHNR and CDR2 FQNEAQ (reference sequence). The CDR3 DNA follows: TGTGCCAGCAGCTTCTCTAGCGGGAGAGAAGAGACCCAGTACTTC. As protein: CASSFSSGREETQYF.

V gene TRBV7-3 combines with J gene TRBJ2-3, with D unclear. Germline CDR1 and CDR2: SGHTA and FQGTGA. Trimming took 0 bases from V and 6 from J, leaving 10 bases between them. The CDR3 runs 14 residues. The CDR3 is CASSLTSPRDTQYF. Here the CDR3 DNA reads TGTGCCAGCAGCTTAACATCCCCTCGGGATACGCAGTATTTT.

The genes are TRBV5-4 and TRBJ2-7; TRBD1 matches 10 bases. After removal of 4 bases from V and 4 bases from J, the junction contained 11 bases not matched to a gene. Per the germline V gene, CDR1 is SGHNT and CDR2 is YYREEE (reference sequence). The CDR3 has 16 residues. CDR3 residues: CASSPGVGTGEYEQYF. The CDR3 coding sequence is TGTGCCAGCAGCCCTGGTGTTGGGACAGGGGAGTACGAGCAGTACTTC.

V gene TRBV5-1 combines with J gene TRBJ2-3; possibly TRBD2 for D (5 bases). Germline V CDR1 and CDR2: SGHRS, YFSETQ. V was pared by 4 bases and J by 4 bases, with 7 bases between. This CDR3 is built from 12 residues. Here the CDR3 DNA reads TGCGCCAGCAGCCAGGACTCAGATACGCAGTATTTT. Protein: CASSQDSDTQYF.

The V call is TRBV6-6, the J call TRBJ2-7; perhaps TRBD1 as D (7 bases). The CDR3 consists of 15 residues. The V gene lost 2 bases and the J gene lost 2 bases, with 13 bases spanning the gap. CDR1 and CDR2 from the germline V gene are MNHNY and SVGAGI (reference sequence). CDR3 coding DNA: TGTGCCAGCAGTTACGGGCAGGGGGGTACCTACGAGCAGTACTTC. Amino acids: CASSYGQGGTYEQYF.

The chain combines TRBV6-1 with TRBJ1-4; D not certain. The CDR3 has 14 residues. V lost 1 base, J lost 7 bases, and 10 bases lay in between. Per germline, CDR1 MNHNS and CDR2 SASEGT. DNA for the CDR3: TGTGCCAGCAGTGAAGGGCCAGTTATTGAAAAACTGTTTTTT. Its protein is CASSEGPVIEKLFF.

The chain carries TRBV19 and TRBJ2-1; 8 nucleotides agree with TRBD2. V lost 5 bases to trimming and J lost 4 bases; unmatched junction nucleotides: 10. The CDR3 spans 16 residues. Germline V gives CDR1 LNHDA, CDR2 SQIVND (reference sequence). The CDR3: CASSPRGRPPYNEQFF. In DNA form, the CDR3 reads TGTGCCAGTAGTCCACGCGGGAGGCCCCCATACAATGAGCAGTTCTTC. Full variable domain (missing parts from reference TRBV19 and TRBJ2-1): DGGITQSPKYLFRKEGQNVTLSCEQNLNHDAMYWYRQDPGQGLRLIYYSQIVNDFQKGDIAEGYSVSREKKESFPLTVTSAQKNPTAFYLCASSPRGRPPYNEQFFGPGTRLTVL.

This chain connects TRBV2 to TRBJ1-5, with 10 bases identical to TRBD1. This CDR3 has 15 residues. The V segment lost 8 bases and the J segment 7 bases; nucleotides outside the gene matches: 11. CDR1 and CDR2 from the germline V gene are SNHLY and FYNNEI. CDR3 region: CASSKGTGEAQPQHF. DNA for the CDR3: TGTGCCAGCTCCAAGGGGACAGGGGAAGCACAGCCCCAGCATTTT.

Here the CDR3 reads CASSQEPSGGGDTQYF. In nucleotides, the CDR3 is TGCGCCAGCAGCCAAGAGCCTAGCGGGGGTGGGGATACGCAGTATTTT. The chain carries TRBV4-3 and TRBJ2-3, with 10 bases identical to TRBD2. CDR1 is LGHNA and CDR2 is YSLEER in the germline V gene. CDR3 length: 16 residues. J gave up 6 bases and V 0 bases, and 6 bases lay outside the gene matches.

This clone was found a few times. The chain carries TRBV7-2 and TRBJ1-1, with TRBD1 as a possible D gene (6 bases). There are 12 residues in the CDR3. The V end lost 10 bases, the J end lost 5 bases, and 14 bases lay between the germline ends. The germline V gene has CDR1 SGHTA and CDR2 FQGNSA. The CDR3 DNA sequence: TGTGCCACCCGAAAACAGGGAACTGAAGCTTTCTTT. It codes for CATRKQGTEAFF.

This clone was recorded a few times. The chain uses TRBV7-8 and TRBJ1-2; no clear D gene. Per the germline V gene, CDR1 is SGHVS and CDR2 is FQNEAQ. Trimming left V 5 bases short and J 4 bases short, with 11 bases between. The CDR3 spans 13 residues. CDR3 sequence: CASSTRLLYGYTF. The CDR3 DNA follows: TGTGCCAGCAGCACCCGGTTGCTCTATGGCTACACCTTC.

J is TRBJ2-3 and V is TRBV5-1; 7 bases agree with TRBD2. The trim removed 0 bases at V and 2 bases at J, leaving 3 bases unmatched. The CDR3 sequence is 15 residues long. The germline V gene encodes CDR1 SGHRS and CDR2 YFSETQ. CDR3 loop: CASSLARGDTDTQYF. In nucleotides, the CDR3 is TGCGCCAGCAGCTTGGCACGGGGGGACACAGATACGCAGTATTTT.

The V gene is TRBV19, the J gene TRBJ2-5; unclear D gene. V was clipped by 0 bases and J by 2 bases, with 13 bases between them. The CDR3 is made up of 16 amino acids. Germline loops: CDR1 LNHDA, CDR2 SQIVND (reference sequence). CDR3 amino acids: CASSIESAARQETQYF. The CDR3 DNA sequence: TGTGCCAGTAGTATAGAGTCGGCAGCCCGTCAAGAGACCCAGTACTTC.

V usage is TRBV7-9 and J usage is TRBJ1-2; D possibly corresponds to TRBD1 (6 bases). From germline, CDR1 is SEHNR and CDR2 FQNEAQ (reference sequence). This CDR3 spans 17 amino acids. Trimming shortened V by 5 bases and J by 2 bases, and 21 bases separated the two germline ends. For the CDR3, the DNA is TGTGCCAGCAGCCAACCCTCCCTGGGGCAGGGGAACTATGGCTACACCTTC. This gives the protein CASSQPSLGQGNYGYTF.

The gene calls are TRBV7-8 and TRBJ2-5, with a tentative D call TRBD2 (6 bases). Germline lookup yields CDR1 SGHVS and CDR2 FQNEAQ. The CDR3 loop spans 15 amino acids. V lost 4 bases and J 0 bases, leaving 12 bases between the germline ends. This chain's CDR3 is CASSSGGGYQETQYF. For the CDR3, the DNA is TGTGCCAGCAGCTCGGGTGGGGGGTACCAAGAGACCCAGTACTTC.

This sequence joins TRBV19 and TRBJ2-3; TRBD2 matches 10 bases. Germline V CDR1 and CDR2: LNHDA, SQIVND (reference sequence). The CDR3 loop spans 15 amino acids. Unmatched junction bases numbered 10, after V lost 7 bases and J lost 6 bases. The CDR3 loop is CASMASGGLGDTQYF. The CDR3 DNA reads as TGTGCCAGTATGGCTAGCGGGGGCCTGGGGGATACGCAGTATTTT.

This chain links TRBV28 with TRBJ1-2; the D gene is possibly TRBD1 (5 bases). This CDR3 has 15 residues. Trimming pared 3 bases from V and 4 bases from J, leaving 15 bases between. The germline V gene encodes CDR1 MDHEN and CDR2 SYDVKM. CDR3 protein: CASSLISGVSYGYTF. CDR3 nucleotides: TGTGCCAGCAGTTTGATATCGGGGGTCAGCTATGGCTACACCTTC.

The gene calls are TRBV9 and TRBJ1-4; D might be TRBD1 (6 bases). Deletions cut 4 bases from V and 3 bases from J, with 13 bases between. This CDR3 is built from 15 residues. Germline loops: CDR1 SGDLS, CDR2 YYNGEE. CDR3 sequence: CASSPQGFSNEKLFF. Here the CDR3 DNA reads TGTGCCAGCAGCCCCCAGGGGTTCTCTAATGAAAAACTGTTTTTT.

The chain combines TRBV2 with TRBJ1-5, with 8 positions matching TRBD1. Germline CDR1 is SNHLY and CDR2 is FYNNEI. CDR3 size: 14 residues. V was clipped by 5 bases and J by 5 bases; unmatched bases: 5. The chain's CDR3 is CASSKDRGDQPQHF. The CDR3 region has the DNA TGTGCCAGCAGTAAAGACAGGGGAGATCAGCCCCAGCATTTT. Full variable domain (outside the CDR3, taken from reference TRBV2 and TRBJ1-5): EPEVTQTPSHQVTQMGQEVILRCVPISNHLYFYWYRQILGQKVEFLVSFYNNEISEKSEIFDDQFSVERPDGSNFTLKIRSTKLEDSAMYFCASSKDRGDQPQHFGDGTRLSIL.

The chain combines TRBV5-6 with TRBJ2-3; D not resolved. Trimming shortened V by 4 bases and J by 3 bases, and 6 bases separated the two germline ends. This CDR3 is built from 12 residues. Germline CDR1 and CDR2: SGHDT and YYEEEE. The CDR3 is CASSGLTDTQYF. For the CDR3, the DNA is TGTGCCAGCAGCGGGCTTACAGATACGCAGTATTTT.

In its sample, this clone was seen a few times. J is TRBJ1-1 and V is TRBV6-1; TRBD1 is a possible D gene (6 bases). V was trimmed by 3 bases and J by 6 bases, leaving 20 bases between them. CDR3 length: 16 residues. The germline gives CDR1 MNHNS, CDR2 SASEGT. CDR3 nucleotides: TGTGCCAGCAGTGATGGTTGGGGGCGGGGCACCCCTGAAGCTTTCTTT. It specifies CASSDGWGRGTPEAFF.

The chain links TRBV7-2 to TRBJ1-4; a possible D gene is TRBD1 (5 bases). Looked up from germline, CDR1 is SGHTA and CDR2 is FQGNSA. The CDR3 has 16 amino acids. V was pared by 5 bases and J by 4 bases, with 17 bases between. As DNA, the CDR3 is TGTGCCAGCAGCGGCTCCCCCGGGACGGGTAATGAAAAACTGTTTTTT. Protein product: CASSGSPGTGNEKLFF.

The rearrangement links TRBV5-1 to TRBJ2-5; D possibly corresponds to TRBD2 (6 bases). V gave up 0 bases and J gave up 5 bases, with 17 bases separating them. This CDR3 is built from 16 residues. The germline gives CDR1 SGHRS, CDR2 YFSETQ. The CDR3, as DNA: TGCGCCAGCAGCTTGGCCGATTGGCGGGATGGGGAGACCCAGTACTTC. It encodes CASSLADWRDGETQYF. Using reference TRBV5-1 and TRBJ2-5 for the parts outside the CDR3, the full variable domain is KAGVTQTPRYLIKTRGQQVTLSCSPISGHRSVSWYQQTPGQGLQFLFEYFSETQRNKGNFPGRFSGRQFSNSRSEMNVSTLELGDSALYLCASSLADWRDGETQYFGPGTRLLVL.

The V and J genes are TRBV28 and TRBJ2-1; D is uncertain. V lost 3 bases and J lost 7, with 4 bases in between. Looked up from germline, CDR1 is MDHEN and CDR2 is SYDVKM. The CDR3 length is 11 residues. DNA of the CDR3: TGTGCCAGCAGTTTTAGAAATGAGCAGTTCTTC. Translating it yields CASSFRNEQFF.

The chain links TRBV5-4 to TRBJ1-1; the D is unclear. V was cut by 0 bases and J by 5 bases, with 8 bases left in between. CDR3 size: 13 residues. From germline, CDR1 is SGHNT and CDR2 YYREEE (reference sequence). For the CDR3, the DNA is TGTGCCAGCAGCTTGGGGGTGGGGACTGAAGCTTTCTTT. It codes for CASSLGVGTEAFF. Full variable domain (rest looked up from reference TRBV5-4 and TRBJ1-1): ETGVTQSPTHLIKTRGQQVTLRCSSQSGHNTVSWYQQALGQGPQFIFQYYREEENGRGNFPPRFSGLQFPNYSSELNVNALELDDSALYLCASSLGVGTEAFFGQGTRLTVV.